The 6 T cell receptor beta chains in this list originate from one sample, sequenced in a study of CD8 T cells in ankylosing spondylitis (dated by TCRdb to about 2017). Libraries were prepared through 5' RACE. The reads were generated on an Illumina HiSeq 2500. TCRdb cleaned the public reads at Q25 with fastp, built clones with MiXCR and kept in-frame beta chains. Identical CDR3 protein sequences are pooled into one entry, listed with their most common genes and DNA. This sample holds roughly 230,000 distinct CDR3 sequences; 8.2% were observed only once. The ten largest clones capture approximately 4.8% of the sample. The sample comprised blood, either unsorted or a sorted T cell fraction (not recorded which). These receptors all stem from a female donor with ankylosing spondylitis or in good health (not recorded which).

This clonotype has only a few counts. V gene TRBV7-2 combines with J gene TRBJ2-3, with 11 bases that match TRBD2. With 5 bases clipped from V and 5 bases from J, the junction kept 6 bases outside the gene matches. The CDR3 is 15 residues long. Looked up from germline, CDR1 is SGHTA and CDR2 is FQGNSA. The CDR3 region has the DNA TGTGCCAGCAGCCGTAGCGGGAGGGCCGGAGATACGCAGTATTTT. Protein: CASSRSGRAGDTQYF.

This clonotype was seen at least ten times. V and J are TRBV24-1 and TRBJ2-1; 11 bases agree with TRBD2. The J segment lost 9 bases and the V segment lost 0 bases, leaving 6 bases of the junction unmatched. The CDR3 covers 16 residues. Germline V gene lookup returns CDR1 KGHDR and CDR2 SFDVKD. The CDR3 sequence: CATSDLTSGSGVEQFF. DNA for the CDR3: TGTGCCACCAGTGATTTGACTAGCGGGAGTGGGGTTGAGCAGTTCTTC.

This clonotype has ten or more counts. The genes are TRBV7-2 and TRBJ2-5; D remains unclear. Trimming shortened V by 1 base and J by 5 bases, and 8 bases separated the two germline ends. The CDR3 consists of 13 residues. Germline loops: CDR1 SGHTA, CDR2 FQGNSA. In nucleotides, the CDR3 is TGTGCCAGCAGCTTAGACCCTAGGGAGACCCAGTACTTC. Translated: CASSLDPRETQYF.

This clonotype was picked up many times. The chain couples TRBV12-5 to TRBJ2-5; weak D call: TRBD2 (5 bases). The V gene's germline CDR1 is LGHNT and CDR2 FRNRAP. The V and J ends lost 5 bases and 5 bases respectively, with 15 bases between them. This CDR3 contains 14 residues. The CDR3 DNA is TGTGCTAGTGGTCCCAGCGGCGTTGGGGAGACCCAGTACTTC. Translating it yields CASGPSGVGETQYF.

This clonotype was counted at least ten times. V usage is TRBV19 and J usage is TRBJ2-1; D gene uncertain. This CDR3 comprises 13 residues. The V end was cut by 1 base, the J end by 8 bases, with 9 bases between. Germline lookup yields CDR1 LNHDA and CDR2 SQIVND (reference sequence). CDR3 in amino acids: CASSIGYVYEQFF. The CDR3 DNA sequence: TGTGCCAGTAGTATAGGTTACGTCTATGAGCAGTTCTTC.

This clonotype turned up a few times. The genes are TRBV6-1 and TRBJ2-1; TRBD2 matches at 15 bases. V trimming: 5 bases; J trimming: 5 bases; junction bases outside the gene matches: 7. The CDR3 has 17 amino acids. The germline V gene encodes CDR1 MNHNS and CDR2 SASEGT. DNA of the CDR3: TGTGCCAGCAGTACCGGACTAGCGGGAGGGCCTAACAATGAGCAGTTCTTC. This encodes CASSTGLAGGPNNEQFF.